One TCR beta chain is described in this entry. The target antigen is unknown. Sequenced by immunoSEQ multiplex PCR; TCRdb stores in-frame clones only, minus some. The table includes approximately 160,000 clones, around nine tenths detected once. The source of the sample is a study of T cell responses to AZD1222 COVID-19 vaccine. The length of the CDR3 is 14 residues. The V gene's germline CDR1 is LNHDA and CDR2 SQIVND (reference sequence). V lost 5 bases, J lost 5 bases, and 7 bases stayed unmatched. Whole-study results and caveats: Clonal diversity was possibly underestimated, and white British individuals and females predominated among donors. Unmutated variant regions are reportedly targeted by nearly half of spike-specific TCRs. Spike-specific TCR breadth and depth were elevated following two AZD1222 doses.

This chain joins TRBV19 and TRBJ2-7, with 9 bases lining up with TRBD1. Sequences were derived from peripheral blood, sampled on day 0 of AZD1222 vaccination. The TCR sequence derives from an adult in good health. CDR3 sequence reads: CASSPTTGGDEQYF. In DNA, the CDR3 is TGTGCCAGTAGTCCTACTACAGGGGGCGACGAGCAGTACTTC.